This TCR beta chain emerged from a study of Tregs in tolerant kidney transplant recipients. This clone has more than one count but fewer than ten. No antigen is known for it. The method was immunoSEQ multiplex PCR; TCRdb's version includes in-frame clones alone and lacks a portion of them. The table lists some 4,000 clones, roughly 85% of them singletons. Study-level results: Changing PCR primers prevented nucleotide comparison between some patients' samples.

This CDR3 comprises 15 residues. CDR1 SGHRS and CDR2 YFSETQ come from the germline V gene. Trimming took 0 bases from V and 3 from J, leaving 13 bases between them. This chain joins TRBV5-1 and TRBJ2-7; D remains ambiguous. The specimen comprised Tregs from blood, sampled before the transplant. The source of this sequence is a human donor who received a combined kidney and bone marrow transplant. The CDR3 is CASSLVAGTLYEQYF. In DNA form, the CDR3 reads TGCGCCAGCAGCTTGGTGGCAGGTACCCTCTACGAGCAGTACTTC.